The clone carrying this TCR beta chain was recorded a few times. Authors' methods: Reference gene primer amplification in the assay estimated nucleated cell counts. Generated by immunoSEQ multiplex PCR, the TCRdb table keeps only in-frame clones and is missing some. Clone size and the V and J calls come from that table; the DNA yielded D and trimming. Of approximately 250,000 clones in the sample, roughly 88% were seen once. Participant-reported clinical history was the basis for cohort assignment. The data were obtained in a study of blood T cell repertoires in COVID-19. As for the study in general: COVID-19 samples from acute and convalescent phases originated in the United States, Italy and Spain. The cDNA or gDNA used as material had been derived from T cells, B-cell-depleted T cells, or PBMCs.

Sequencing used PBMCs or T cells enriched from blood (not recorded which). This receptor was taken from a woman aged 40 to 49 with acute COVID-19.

The CDR3: CAWDAGGFGNTIYF. DNA of the CDR3: TGTGCCTGGGACGCTGGGGGGTTTGGAAACACCATATATTTT. The rearrangement uses TRBV30 and TRBJ1-3, with D maybe TRBD1 (5 bases). The V end was cut by 5 bases, the J end by 3 bases, with 14 bases between. CDR1 is GTSNPN, CDR2 SVGIG, per germline (reference sequence). The CDR3 is 14 amino acids.